The entry that follows covers one TCR beta chain sequence. The target antigen is unknown. Method: immunoSEQ multiplex PCR; TCRdb's copy keeps in-frame clones and lacks some. Here the sample spans approximately 81,000 clones, over 75% being singletons. The record originates from a study of a mutant IDH1 vaccine in newly diagnosed glioma. At the level of the study: Treated patients, averaging about 40 years, were approximately 60% male and about 38% female. Before enrollment, patients got radiotherapy alone, temozolomide alone, or mostly the combination.

The CDR3 is 15 amino acids. V was clipped by 1 base and J by 7 bases, with 11 bases between them. The germline V gene encodes CDR1 KGHSH and CDR2 LQKENI. As for time point: week 23, last vaccination. The vaccine gave 300 ug of a 20-mer mutant IDH1 peptide subcutaneously per dose. The sequence came from a man aged 30 to 39 with glioma. Some clones in this sample may be carry-over from other donors' samples. The J gene is TRBJ1-6, the V gene TRBV18, with D possibly TRBD1 on 6 matching bases. The sequences come from PBMCs, collected from a glioma patient whose treatment included an IDH1 peptide vaccine. As DNA, the CDR3 is TGTGCCAGCTCACCACAGAGGACAGAGAATTCACCCCTCCACTTT. Its translation is CASSPQRTENSPLHF.